What follows is one TCR beta chain and its context. The data derive from a study of blood T cell repertoires in COVID-19. The V end was cut by 11 bases, the J end by 0 bases, with 10 bases between. The CDR3 is 13 amino acids. Germline V lookup: CDR1 KGHDR, CDR2 SFDVKD. The repertoire was sequenced with immunoSEQ multiplex PCR; TCRdb's copy has only in-frame clones and lacks some. Here the sample spans some 58,000 clones, about 87% being singletons. What was sequenced was peripheral blood. This chain connects TRBV24-1 to TRBJ2-1; D is unresolved. This receptor was taken from a man aged 50 to 60 with acute or convalescent COVID-19. CDR3 in amino acids: CAISPGSYNEQFF. CDR3 coding DNA: TGTGCCATTTCCCCCGGCTCCTACAATGAGCAGTTCTTC.